Listed below are T cell receptor beta chains from one sample, sequenced in a study of blood T cell repertoires in COVID-19. Data came from immunoSEQ multiplex PCR; TCRdb stores just in-frame clones and leaves some out. The table has 15,000 to 20,000 clones, about four fifths seen once; the top ten hold 26%. The specimen was peripheral blood. These receptor sequences come from a woman aged 70-85 years with active COVID-19. CDR3s include the opening cysteine and the closing phenylalanine or tryptophan. The D gene is left open where the match is weak. Expanded clones are given a class, and other clones once, few, many or no size at all.

V	J	size	D	DNA	CDR3
TRBV18	TRBJ2-4	.	.	TGTGCCAGCTCACCCTCCCGCGCCGGGGGTACAAACATTCAGTACTTC	CASSPSRAGGTNIQYF
TRBV18	TRBJ2-5	.	.	TGTGCCAGCTCACCAATAGATCGCCAAGAGACCCAGTACTTC	CASSPIDRQETQYF
TRBV6-5	TRBJ2-3	.	TRBD2	TGTGCCAGCAGTTATCTGCCGGGGGGAGATACGCAGTATTTT	CASSYLPGGDTQYF
TRBV9	TRBJ2-7	.	TRBD2	TGTGCCAGCAGCGTATCGGGAGGCGGCGAGCAGTACTTC	CASSVSGGGEQYF
TRBV9	TRBJ2-5	.	TRBD1	TGTGCCAGCAGCACCCTAACCGGGACAGCACAAGAGACCCAGTACTTC	CASSTLTGTAQETQYF
TRBV5-1	TRBJ2-1	.	TRBD2	TGCGCCAGCAGCTTTGCGGGGATAGCGGGAGTCTACAATGAGCAGTTCTTC	CASSFAGIAGVYNEQFF
TRBV3-1/TRBV3-2	TRBJ2-5	.	TRBD2	TGTGCCAGCGGTACTAGCGGACAAGAGACCCAGTACTTC	CASGTSGQETQYF
TRBV28	TRBJ2-3	.	TRBD2	TGTGCCAGCAAGGGCGGGAGGTCAGATACGCAGTATTTT	CASKGGRSDTQYF
TRBV6-4	TRBJ2-7	.	.	TGTGCCAGCAGAAAACGGGACTTCCCTAATTACGAGCAGTACTTC	CASRKRDFPNYEQYF
TRBV10-1	TRBJ2-2	.	.	TGCGCCTCGAGGCCGGCCTTGATCGGGGAGCTGTTTTTT	CASRPALIGELFF
TRBV7-9	TRBJ1-2	.	.	TGTGCCAGCAGCTCCCCAAGAGGCGGCTACACCTTC	CASSSPRGGYTF
TRBV6-4	TRBJ2-3	.	TRBD1	TGTGCCAGCAGTGACTCGAAGGGGGCTAGCACAGATACGCAGTATTTT	CASSDSKGASTDTQYF
TRBV14	TRBJ1-1	.	.	TGTGCCAGCAGCCTAATGGGGGGACCCACTGAAGCTTTCTTT	CASSLMGGPTEAFF
TRBV18	TRBJ2-5	.	TRBD1	TGTGCCAGCTCGCCCGGGACAGGGCGGACAGAGACCCAGTACTTC	CASSPGTGRTETQYF
TRBV27	TRBJ2-7	once	.	TGTGCCAGCAGTTTCAGTAGCGGAACCTACGAGCAGTACTTC	CASSFSSGTYEQYF
TRBV2	TRBJ2-1	.	.	TGTGCCAGCAGGACTAAAAGGGTGCAGTTCTTC	CASRTKRVQFF
TRBV7-8	TRBJ1-2	few	.	TGTGCCAGCAGCTTGAGTAACTATGGCTACACCTTC	CASSLSNYGYTF
TRBV27	TRBJ2-3	.	TRBD1	TGTGCCAGCTTACGGCAGGGGGCAGATACGCAGTATTTT	CASLRQGADTQYF
TRBV15	TRBJ2-1	.	.	TGTGCCACCAGCACAACCACTCATTACAATGAGCAGTTCTTC	CATSTTTHYNEQFF
TRBV20-1	TRBJ2-7	.	TRBD2	TGCAGTGCTAGTCGCAGCGGGAGTGGGGAGCAGTACTTC	CSASRSGSGEQYF
TRBV18	TRBJ1-6	.	TRBD1	TGTGCCAGCTCACCACTCCCGGGACAGGGCGGGGATTCACCCCTCCACTTT	CASSPLPGQGGDSPLHF
TRBV29-1	TRBJ2-7	.	TRBD1	TGCAGCGTCGAGGGACAGGGAAGAAGCTCCTACGAGCAGTACTTC	CSVEGQGRSSYEQYF
TRBV7-2	TRBJ1-5	.	.	TGTGCCAGCAGCTTAGCACCGGGTCAGCCCCAGCATTTT	CASSLAPGQPQHF
TRBV24-1	TRBJ2-3	.	TRBD2	TGTGCCACCAGTGAGGGCACTAGCGGGAGAGTAGGCGCAGATACGCAGTATTTT	CATSEGTSGRVGADTQYF
TRBV19	TRBJ2-7	.	TRBD2	TGTGCCACATCGACTAGCGGGATCTCCTACGAGCAGTACTTC	CATSTSGISYEQYF
TRBV7-2	TRBJ2-1	.	.	TGTGCCAGCAGCTTCTGGAGGGATTCCTACAATGAGCAGTTCTTC	CASSFWRDSYNEQFF
TRBV28	TRBJ2-5	.	.	TGTGCCAGCAGTTCTGGAGGGCGGGAGACCCAGTACTTC	CASSSGGRETQYF
TRBV27	TRBJ2-7	.	.	TGTGCCAGCAGTTTATTGGCAGGGGCGGAAACTTACGAGCAGTACTTC	CASSLLAGAETYEQYF
TRBV19	TRBJ1-5	.	.	TGTGCCACAGGTACCTCCTGGCAGCCCCAGCATTTT	CATGTSWQPQHF
TRBV11-2	TRBJ2-5	.	.	TGTGCCAGCAGCTTAGTTTCCTGGGCGGGTTACTTCCAAGAGACCCAGTACTTC	CASSLVSWAGYFQETQYF
TRBV5-6	TRBJ1-2	.	.	TGTGCCAGCACCCAATCGCGGGAGGGAGGCTATGGCTACACCTTC	CASTQSREGGYGYTF
TRBV7-3	TRBJ2-1	.	.	TGTGCCAGCAGCTTAACGTCCCCGGGGGAGCAGTTCTTC	CASSLTSPGEQFF
TRBV11-2	TRBJ1-6	.	.	TGTGCCAGCAGCTTAGCCGGACAGCCTAATTCACCCCTCCACTTT	CASSLAGQPNSPLHF
TRBV5-8	TRBJ2-7	.	.	TGTGCCAGCAGCCCGAGTGCAAACTTC	CASSPSANF
TRBV7-2	TRBJ2-7	once	TRBD2	TGTGCCAGCAGCTTGGGTGGAGGGACTAGCGGGAGTGAGCAGTACTTC	CASSLGGGTSGSEQYF
TRBV7-9	TRBJ2-5	.	.	TGTGCCAGCAGCTTAGCGTTGGCGCCGGGGGCCCAGTACTTC	CASSLALAPGAQYF
TRBV5-4	TRBJ1-2	.	.	TGTGCCAGCAGCCGAGACAGAAACTATGGCTACACCTTC	CASSRDRNYGYTF
TRBV10-3	TRBJ1-3	.	TRBD1	TGTGCCATCAGTGAACAGGGGGCCGGTGGAAACACCATATATTTT	CAISEQGAGGNTIYF
TRBV12-3/TRBV12-4	TRBJ2-7	.	TRBD2	TGTGCCAGTAGACTAGCGGGAGTTGGCGAGCAGTACTTC	CASRLAGVGEQYF
TRBV5-4	TRBJ2-2	.	.	TGTGCCAGCAGCACCGGGACTCAAAACACCGGGGAGCTGTTTTTT	CASSTGTQNTGELFF
TRBV14	TRBJ2-7	.	.	TGTGCCAGCAGCACCCTACCCAGGGTCCACGAGCAGTACTTC	CASSTLPRVHEQYF
TRBV5-1	TRBJ2-5	.	TRBD1	TGCGCCAGCAGCCTAAGGGGGACAGGCCTACAAGAGACCCAGTACTTC	CASSLRGTGLQETQYF
TRBV7-8	TRBJ2-1	.	.	TGTGCCAGCAGCTTAGCGCGTTCCTACAATGAGCAGTTCTTC	CASSLARSYNEQFF
TRBV2	TRBJ1-2	few	.	TGTGCCAGCAGTGTGGGATCCGTTACAGGGTCACATGGCTACACCTTC	CASSVGSVTGSHGYTF